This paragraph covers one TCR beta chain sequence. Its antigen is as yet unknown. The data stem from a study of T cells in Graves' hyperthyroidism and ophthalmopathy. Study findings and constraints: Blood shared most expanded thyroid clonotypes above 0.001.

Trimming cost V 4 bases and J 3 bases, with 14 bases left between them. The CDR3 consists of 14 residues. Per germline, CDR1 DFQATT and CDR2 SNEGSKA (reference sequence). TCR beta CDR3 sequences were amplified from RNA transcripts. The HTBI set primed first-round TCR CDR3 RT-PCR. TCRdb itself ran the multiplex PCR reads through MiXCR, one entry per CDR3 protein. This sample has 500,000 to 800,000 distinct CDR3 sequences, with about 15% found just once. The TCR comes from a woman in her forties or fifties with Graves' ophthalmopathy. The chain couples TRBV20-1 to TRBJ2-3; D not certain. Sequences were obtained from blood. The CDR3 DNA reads TGCAGTGCTAACAAGGTTGGGGTAACAGATACGCAGTATTTT. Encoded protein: CSANKVGVTDTQYF.